A selection of T cell receptor beta chains follows, all from one sample in a study of shared clonotypes between healthy human individuals. TCRdb's table, derived via immunoSEQ multiplex PCR, lists solely in-frame clones and lacks some. The sample shows 2 million to 2.5 million clones, 90% to 96% of them seen only once. The sequenced sample was naive CD4+ T cells sorted from blood. Receptor source: a man between 18 and 35 years old in good health. CDR3s include the opening cysteine and the closing phenylalanine or tryptophan. D genes are given only for firm matches. Rows may omit the clone size; those that give it use once, few, many or a size class.

cdr3_aa cdr3_nt j_call clone_size v_call d_call
CASSLTGTPTYEQYF TGCGCCAGCAGCTTGACAGGGACCCCTACCTACGAGCAGTACTTC TRBJ2-7 - TRBV5-1 -
CASSLGGGLEKLFF TGTGCCAGCAGCTTAGGTGGAGGGTTGGAAAAACTGTTTTTT TRBJ1-4 - TRBV7-2 -
CASSLAEDGGPGDEQYF TGCGCCAGCAGCTTGGCCGAAGACGGCGGGCCTGGGGACGAGCAGTACTTC TRBJ2-7 - TRBV5-1 -
CASSVLDRDYEQYF TGTGCCAGCAGTGTTTTGGACAGGGACTACGAGCAGTACTTC TRBJ2-7 - TRBV6-1 TRBD1
CASSQDPLLEGVYNEQFF TGCGCCAGCAGCCAAGATCCCCTACTGGAGGGAGTTTACAATGAGCAGTTCTTC TRBJ2-1 once TRBV4-1 -
CASSPRVSGYEQYF TGTGCCAGCAGCCCCCGGGTTAGCGGCTACGAGCAGTACTTC TRBJ2-7 - TRBV25-1 -
CASSLEGLAGQETQYF TGCGCCAGCAGCTTGGAGGGGTTAGCGGGGCAAGAGACCCAGTACTTC TRBJ2-5 - TRBV5-1 TRBD2
CASTSTGGDYGYTF TGTGCCAGTACCTCGACAGGGGGCGACTATGGCTACACCTTC TRBJ1-2 once TRBV19 TRBD1
CASSQDSRTGAGNTIYF TGCGCCAGCAGCCAAGATAGTAGGACAGGGGCTGGAAACACCATATATTTT TRBJ1-3 - TRBV4-1 TRBD1
CASSPPGPRHYEQYF TGTGCCAGCAGCCCACCGGGTCCCCGGCACTACGAGCAGTACTTC TRBJ2-7 - TRBV5-6 -
CAWSGLSGVNSPYNEQFF TGTGCCTGGAGTGGACTTTCGGGAGTGAACTCTCCCTACAATGAGCAGTTCTTC TRBJ2-1 - TRBV30 -
CASSLELETQYF TGCGCCAGCAGCTTGGAGTTAGAGACCCAGTACTTC TRBJ2-5 - TRBV5-1 -
CASSVAQKGRADTQYF TGTGCCAGCAGCGTAGCTCAGAAGGGGAGGGCAGATACGCAGTATTTT TRBJ2-3 - TRBV9 TRBD2
CASSLLPATGETQYF TGCGCCAGCAGCTTGCTGCCCGCAACTGGGGAGACCCAGTACTTC TRBJ2-5 - TRBV5-1 -
CASSPQQGSNQPQHF TGTGCCAGCAGTCCACAGCAGGGTAGCAATCAGCCCCAGCATTTT TRBJ1-5 - TRBV6-5 -
CASSRRGTSGSWNEQFF TGTGCCAGCAGCAGACGGGGGACTAGCGGCAGCTGGAATGAGCAGTTCTTC TRBJ2-1 - TRBV11-2 TRBD2
CASSGPTNTEAFF TGTGCCAGTTCAGGACCGACGAACACTGAAGCTTTCTTT TRBJ1-1 - TRBV6-6 -
CASIRGLVNEQFF TGTGCCAGCATCAGGGGGCTAGTTAATGAGCAGTTCTTC TRBJ2-1 - TRBV5-6 TRBD1
CSARDREEQYF TGCAGTGCTAGAGATCGGGAGGAGCAGTACTTC TRBJ2-7 - TRBV20-1 -
CASSFIGTYEQYF TGTGCCAGCAGCTTTATAGGAACCTACGAGCAGTACTTC TRBJ2-7 - TRBV7-8 -
CASSPRTGTDTQYF TGCGCCAGCAGCCCAAGGACAGGCACAGATACGCAGTATTTT TRBJ2-3 - TRBV5-1 -
CASSYRTGGSNYGYTF TGTGCCAGCAGTTACAGGACAGGGGGCTCCAACTATGGCTACACCTTC TRBJ1-2 - TRBV6-5 TRBD1
CASSAGTPALAYEQYF TGCGCCAGCAGTGCCGGGACACCCGCCCTTGCCTACGAGCAGTACTTC TRBJ2-7 - TRBV10-2 -
CASSITAGNQPQHF TGTGCCAGTAGTATCACGGCTGGTAATCAGCCCCAGCATTTT TRBJ1-5 - TRBV19 -
CASSQKSGEHSPLHF TGCGCCAGCAGCCAGAAGTCGGGGGAGCATTCACCCCTCCACTTT TRBJ1-6 - TRBV5-1 -
CASSLVEGSGRSNTIYF TGTGCCAGCAGCTTAGTTGAGGGGTCCGGGCGAAGTAACACCATATATTTT TRBJ1-3 - TRBV7-2 -
CASSAALPDIQYF TGTGCCAGCAGCGCCGCTCTCCCAGACATTCAGTACTTC TRBJ2-4 - TRBV7-2 -
CASSQGFNEQYF TGTGCCAGCAGCCAGGGGTTCAACGAGCAGTACTTC TRBJ2-7 - TRBV7-2 -
CASSLSGGRTDTQYF TGTGCTAGCAGCTTAAGTGGGGGCCGGACAGATACGCAGTATTTT TRBJ2-3 - TRBV7-7 -
CASSSAGGMGQPQHF TGTGCCAGCAGTTCCGCGGGAGGGATGGGTCAGCCCCAGCATTTT TRBJ1-5 - TRBV28 -
CAWSTGRDNSPLHF TGTGCCTGGAGCACAGGGAGAGATAATTCACCCCTCCACTTT TRBJ1-6 - TRBV30 -
CASSLMRSGTGGGYGYTF TGTGCCAGCAGCTTAATGCGTAGCGGGACAGGGGGCGGCTATGGCTACACCTTC TRBJ1-2 - TRBV7-2 TRBD1
CASSFGTPGGTEAFF TGTGCCAGCAGCTTCGGGACACCGGGGGGAACTGAAGCTTTCTTT TRBJ1-1 - TRBV7-9 -
CAIERDTHNEQFF TGTGCCATCGAGAGGGACACCCACAATGAGCAGTTCTTC TRBJ2-1 - TRBV6-1 -
CASSLGGTESRVQYF TGTGCCAGCAGCTTGGGGGGGACGGAGTCTCGGGTGCAGTACTTC TRBJ2-7 - TRBV5-6 -
CASSLGGTSRQAEAFF TGCGCCAGCAGCTTGGGGGGGACCTCCCGGCAGGCTGAAGCTTTCTTT TRBJ1-1 - TRBV5-1 -
CASSQAISGGPYEQYF TGCGCCAGCAGCCAAGCTATTAGCGGGGGGCCATACGAGCAGTACTTC TRBJ2-7 - TRBV4-1 TRBD2
CASSVDRVGNYGYTF TGTGCCAGCAGTGTAGACAGGGTCGGTAACTATGGCTACACCTTC TRBJ1-2 - TRBV6-1 TRBD1
CASSLDRGRRQMETQYF TGTGCCAGCAGCCTAGACAGGGGCCGAAGACAAATGGAGACCCAGTACTTC TRBJ2-5 - TRBV9 TRBD1
CASSELTGVGNQPQHF TGCGCCAGCAGTGAGTTAACTGGTGTTGGCAATCAGCCCCAGCATTTT TRBJ1-5 - TRBV10-2 -
CASSQDLLTGTTFF TGCGCCAGCAGCCAAGATCTCCTGACAGGAACGACTTTCTTT TRBJ1-1 once TRBV4-1 -
CASRGTGAYGYTF TGTGCCAGCAGGGGGACAGGGGCCTATGGCTACACCTTC TRBJ1-2 - TRBV2 TRBD1
CAWRLEENIQYF TGTGCCTGGAGGCTAGAGGAAAACATTCAGTACTTC TRBJ2-4 - TRBV30 -
CASSVGRDGNTIYF TGTGCCAGCAGTGTGGGCAGGGACGGAAACACCATATATTTT TRBJ1-3 - TRBV2 -
CSVDPSSDWEQFF TGCAGCGTCGACCCGTCTAGCGACTGGGAGCAGTTCTTC TRBJ2-1 - TRBV29-1 -
CAWSVTHSEQYF TGTGCCTGGAGTGTAACCCACTCCGAGCAGTACTTC TRBJ2-7 - TRBV30 -
CAWSVRTRGTRSPLHF TGTGCCTGGAGTGTACGAACGCGAGGAACACGCTCACCCCTCCACTTT TRBJ1-6 - TRBV30 -
CASSIVADQETQYF TGTGCCAGTAGTATAGTGGCCGACCAAGAGACCCAGTACTTC TRBJ2-5 - TRBV19 -
CASSLGGTKGNTIYF TGTGCCAGCAGTTTAGGCGGGACAAAAGGAAACACCATATATTTT TRBJ1-3 - TRBV28 -
CASSVDDSGVWELFF TGTGCCAGCAGCGTAGATGACAGTGGAGTATGGGAGCTGTTTTTT TRBJ2-2 once TRBV9 -
CASRTSGRDNEQYF TGTGCCAGCAGGACTAGCGGGAGGGACAACGAGCAGTACTTC TRBJ2-7 - TRBV2 TRBD2
CASSLGPDRRYEQYF TGTGCCAGCAGCTTAGGCCCGGACAGACGCTACGAGCAGTACTTC TRBJ2-7 - TRBV7-2 -
CASSISGALNTEAFF TGTGCCAGCAGCATCTCGGGGGCACTGAACACTGAAGCTTTCTTT TRBJ1-1 - TRBV27 -